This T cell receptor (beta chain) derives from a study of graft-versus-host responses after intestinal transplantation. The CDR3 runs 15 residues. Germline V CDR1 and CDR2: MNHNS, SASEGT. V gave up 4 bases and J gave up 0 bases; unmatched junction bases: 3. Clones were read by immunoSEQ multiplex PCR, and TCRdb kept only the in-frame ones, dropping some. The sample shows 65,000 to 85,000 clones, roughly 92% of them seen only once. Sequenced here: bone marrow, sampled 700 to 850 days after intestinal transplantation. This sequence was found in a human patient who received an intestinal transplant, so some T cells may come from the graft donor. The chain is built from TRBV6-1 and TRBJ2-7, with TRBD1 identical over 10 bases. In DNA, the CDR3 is TGTGCCAGCAGTGTGACAGGGGGCCTCTCCTACGAGCAGTACTTC. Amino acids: CASSVTGGLSYEQYF.